This paragraph reports one T cell receptor beta chain. With 6 bases removed from V and 8 bases from J, the gap between germline ends came to 16 bases. Germline lookup yields CDR1 MNHEY and CDR2 SVGAGI. The CDR3 totals 13 residues. The sample originates from a study of OX40 agonist ivuxolimab in advanced cancers. Study as a whole: Patients' therapy was ivuxolimab, an antibody that acts as an agonist of OX40 (CD134). Hepatocellular carcinoma, melanoma, renal cell or head and neck cancer occurred in dose-escalation patients.

TCRdb's copy holds only in-frame clones and misses some; the assay was immunoSEQ multiplex PCR. The repertoire holds approximately 79,000 clones, with over 75% as singletons. The material was CD4+ or CD8+ T cells sorted from blood, obtained in a trial of the OX40 agonist ivuxolimab. The receptor's source is an adult with an advanced solid tumor such as melanoma, head and neck, liver or kidney cancer. The J gene is TRBJ1-2, the V gene TRBV6-5; D is possibly TRBD1 (5 bases). The CDR3, as DNA: TGTGCCAGCAGGCAGGGAGGACTTTTAGGCTACACCTTC. It is translated as CASRQGGLLGYTF.